This T cell receptor beta chain was documented in a study of blood T cell repertoires in COVID-19. Study as a whole: COVID-19 samples collected from the United States, Italy and Spain covered acute and convalescent phases.

TCRdb keeps only in-frame clones here, not all; method: immunoSEQ multiplex PCR. The sample holds about 140,000 clones, approximately 78% seen once. Germline CDR1 reads SNHLY; CDR2 reads FYNNEI. The CDR3 consists of 11 residues. The V gene lost 6 bases and the J gene lost 4 bases, with 6 bases spanning the gap. Allocation to cohorts depended on clinical history reported by the participants. This clonotype was sampled from a woman aged 45 to 65 who had recovered from COVID-19. Sequenced: PBMCs or T cells enriched from blood (not recorded which). This chain connects TRBV2 to TRBJ2-5, with D unresolved. The CDR3 DNA follows: TGTGCCAGCAGGGTACTAGAGACCCAGTACTTC. This sequence encodes CASRVLETQYF. The complete variable domain, with remaining parts taken from reference TRBV2 and TRBJ2-5, reads EPEVTQTPSHQVTQMGQEVILRCVPISNHLYFYWYRQILGQKVEFLVSFYNNEISEKSEIFDDQFSVERPDGSNFTLKIRSTKLEDSAMYFCASRVLETQYFGPGTRLLVL.